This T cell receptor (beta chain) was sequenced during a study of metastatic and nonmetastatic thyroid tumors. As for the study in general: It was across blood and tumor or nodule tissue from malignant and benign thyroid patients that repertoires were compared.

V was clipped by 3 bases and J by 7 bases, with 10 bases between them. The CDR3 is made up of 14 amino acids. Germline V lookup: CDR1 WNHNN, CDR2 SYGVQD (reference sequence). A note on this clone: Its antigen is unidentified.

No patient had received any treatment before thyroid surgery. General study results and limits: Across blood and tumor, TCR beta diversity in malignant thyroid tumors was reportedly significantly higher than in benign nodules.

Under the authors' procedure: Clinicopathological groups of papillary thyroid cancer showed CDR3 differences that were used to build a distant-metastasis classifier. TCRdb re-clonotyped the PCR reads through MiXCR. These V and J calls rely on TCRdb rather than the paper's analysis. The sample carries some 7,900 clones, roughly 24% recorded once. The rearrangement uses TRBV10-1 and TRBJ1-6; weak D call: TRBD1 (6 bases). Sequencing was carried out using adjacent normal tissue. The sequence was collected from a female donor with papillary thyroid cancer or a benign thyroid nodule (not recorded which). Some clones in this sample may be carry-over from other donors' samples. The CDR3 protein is CASSEGGGNSPLHF. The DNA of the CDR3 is TGCGCCAGCAGTGAAGGAGGGGGAAATTCACCCCTCCACTTT.